These T cell receptor beta chains were read from a single sample in a study of blood T cell repertoires in COVID-19. This table comes from immunoSEQ multiplex PCR, and its TCRdb copy is limited to in-frame clones, with some not included. The table has roughly 260,000 clones, approximately 81% seen once. The specimen sequenced was peripheral blood. The receptors here all came from a woman aged 18 to 35 with acute or convalescent COVID-19. CDR3s include the opening cysteine and the closing phenylalanine or tryptophan. The D gene is left open where the match is weak. For some rows the clone size is stated as once, few or many, or as a class when expanded; others skip it.

j_gene | abundance | d_gene | v_gene | CDR3nt | CDR3aa
TRBJ2-4 | - | - | TRBV2 | TGTGCCAGCAGTGCAGAGGGCAGGGGGGCGGCCAAAAACATTCAGTACTTC | CASSAEGRGAAKNIQYF
TRBJ2-7 | - | - | TRBV5-1 | TGCGCCAGCAGCTTGCGGCAGGATGCCCCCTACGAGCAGTACTTC | CASSLRQDAPYEQYF
TRBJ2-1 | - | - | TRBV6-5 | TGTGCCAGCAGTTACTCGAGGGCTTCGGATGAGCAGTTCTTC | CASSYSRASDEQFF
TRBJ1-2 | - | - | TRBV11-2 | TGTGCCAGCAGCTTAGATGGGGGGGCCGGCTACACCTTC | CASSLDGGAGYTF
TRBJ2-2 | - | - | TRBV6-5 | TGTGCCAGCACCGCGACAGCGAACACCGGGGAGCTGTTTTTT | CASTATANTGELFF
TRBJ2-2 | - | TRBD2 | TRBV6-5 | TGTGCCAGCAGCGCGCTAGCGGGAGTCACCGGGGAGCTGTTTTTT | CASSALAGVTGELFF
TRBJ2-2 | - | - | TRBV5-4 | TGTGCCAGCAGCTTTCCCGGGACTCCGAACACCGGGGAGCTGTTTTTT | CASSFPGTPNTGELFF
TRBJ1-4 | - | TRBD1 | TRBV25-1 | TGTGCCAGCAGCGCCTTCCGGGACAGGGGGAAAGCTAATGAAAAACTGTTTTTT | CASSAFRDRGKANEKLFF
TRBJ1-4 | - | - | TRBV12-3/TRBV12-4 | TGTGCCAGCAGCTCAAGCCTGAACGGAAAACTGTTTTTT | CASSSSLNGKLFF
TRBJ2-3 | - | - | TRBV7-2 | TGTGCCAGCAGCTTAGGTTTCGGAGAGACAGATACGCAGTATTTT | CASSLGFGETDTQYF
TRBJ2-7 | - | TRBD1 | TRBV28 | TGTGCCAGCAGTTCCCTCCGGGACAGACCCTACGAGCAGTACTTC | CASSSLRDRPYEQYF
TRBJ2-5 | - | - | TRBV9 | TGTGCCAGCAGCCGAGGACAGAACGAAGAGACCCAGTACTTC | CASSRGQNEETQYF
TRBJ1-1 | once | TRBD1 | TRBV18 | TGTGCCAGCTCACCACGAGACAGGGGGCACACTGAAGCTTTCTTT | CASSPRDRGHTEAFF
TRBJ1-1 | - | - | TRBV7-2 | TGTGCCAGCAGCTTAGATATGGGGGACATGAACACTGAAGCTTTCTTT | CASSLDMGDMNTEAFF
TRBJ1-6 | once | - | TRBV3-1/TRBV3-2 | TGTGCCAGCAGCCAAGAAACAGGCGTCCACAATTCACCCCTCCACTTT | CASSQETGVHNSPLHF
TRBJ2-2 | - | - | TRBV25-1 | TGTGCCAGCAGTGAATATGGTGCGAGAACCGGGGAGCTGTTTTTT | CASSEYGARTGELFF
TRBJ2-7 | - | TRBD2 | TRBV30 | TGTGCCTGGACTGCGGGAGGGCCAACGCTCGAGCAGTACTTC | CAWTAGGPTLEQYF
TRBJ1-6 | - | - | TRBV27 | TGTGCCAGCAGTTTATCTACGGGGAATTCACCCCTCCACTTT | CASSLSTGNSPLHF
TRBJ1-2 | many | - | TRBV9 | TGTGCCAGCAGCTCCCAGGGCTTTGATGGCTACACCTTC | CASSSQGFDGYTF
TRBJ2-2 | - | - | TRBV6-6 | TGTGCCAGCAGTACCGGGGGGCCCGAGACCGGGGAGCTGTTTTTT | CASSTGGPETGELFF
TRBJ2-2 | - | TRBD1 | TRBV28 | TGTGCCAGCATTTGGACAGGAGAGAACACCGGGGAGCTGTTTTTT | CASIWTGENTGELFF
TRBJ2-5 | - | - | TRBV5-1 | TGCGCCAGCAGCTTGGCCTCGGCGGGAGAGACCCAGTACTTC | CASSLASAGETQYF
TRBJ2-1 | - | - | TRBV6-5 | TGTGCCAGCAGTCAAAGCCTCTCAGCGTACAATGAGCAGTTCTTC | CASSQSLSAYNEQFF
TRBJ2-3 | once | TRBD2 | TRBV6-5 | TGTGCCAGCATTCTTCGGACTAGTCCCACAGATACGCAGTATTTT | CASILRTSPTDTQYF
TRBJ1-1 | - | - | TRBV28 | TGTGCCAGCAGGACTGTCACTGAAGCTTTCTTT | CASRTVTEAFF
TRBJ2-3 | - | TRBD2 | TRBV27 | TGTGCCAGCAGTTTTCGCGGGAGGGCCTCAGATACGCAGTATTTT | CASSFRGRASDTQYF
TRBJ2-1 | - | TRBD1 | TRBV10-1 | TGCGCCAGCATCAGGGGGATTTTAGGGAATGAGCAGTTCTTC | CASIRGILGNEQFF
TRBJ2-7 | - | TRBD2 | TRBV14 | TGTGCCAGCAGCGCCGAACTTAAAAATAGCGGGAGTTCCTACGAGCAGTACTTC | CASSAELKNSGSSYEQYF
TRBJ2-7 | - | - | TRBV5-4 | TGTGCCAGCAGCTTAACAGGGCTTGACTCCTACGAGCAGTACTTC | CASSLTGLDSYEQYF
TRBJ1-2 | - | - | TRBV19 | TGTGCCAGTACCGAGGAGGGGTTCGGCTATGGCTACACCTTC | CASTEEGFGYGYTF
TRBJ2-4 | - | TRBD2 | TRBV11-2 | TGTGCCAGCAGCTTAGAGGACGGACTAGCGGGTTACTTC | CASSLEDGLAGYF
TRBJ2-1 | - | TRBD2 | TRBV4-3 | TGCGCCAGCAGCCAAGATCTCACCGGGAGGGCCGGGAATGAGCAGTTCTTC | CASSQDLTGRAGNEQFF
TRBJ1-1 | - | - | TRBV7-8 | TGTGCCAGCAGCTTAGAGGGGCGGGGGTTGGGTGAAGCTTTCTTT | CASSLEGRGLGEAFF
TRBJ1-2 | - | TRBD1 | TRBV25-1 | TGTGCCAGCAGTGGAACAGGGGTTCATGGCTACACCTTC | CASSGTGVHGYTF
TRBJ2-2 | - | - | TRBV7-2 | TGTGCCAGCAGAACAAACGCGAACACCGGGGAGCTGTTTTTT | CASRTNANTGELFF
TRBJ2-1 | - | - | TRBV21-1 | TGTGCCAGCAGCGAGCGGGAGGATTCCTACAATGAGCAGTTCTTC | CASSEREDSYNEQFF
TRBJ2-7 | - | - | TRBV9 | TGTGCCAGCAGCGTAGACTGGAGCTACGAGCAGTACTTC | CASSVDWSYEQYF
TRBJ1-2 | - | - | TRBV20-1 | TGCAGTGCTAGACAAAACTATGGCTACACCTTC | CSARQNYGYTF
TRBJ1-2 | - | TRBD1 | TRBV3-1/TRBV3-2 | TGTGCCAGCAGCCAGGACGGGACAGTTTTTTGTCCCCTTAGTGGCTACACCTTC | CASSQDGTVFCPLSGYTF
TRBJ2-7 | - | TRBD1 | TRBV12-3/TRBV12-4 | TGTGCCAGCAGTCCCGGGACAGGGGGCGAGCAGTACTTC | CASSPGTGGEQYF
TRBJ2-1 | - | TRBD2 | TRBV19 | TGTGCCAGTAGCTCCCCGGGACTAGGTAACAATGAGCAGTTCTTC | CASSSPGLGNNEQFF
TRBJ2-7 | - | TRBD2 | TRBV6-5 | TGTGCCAGCAGTTCTCTGACTAGCGGGGCCTACGAGCAGTACTTC | CASSSLTSGAYEQYF
TRBJ2-3 | - | TRBD2 | TRBV10-3 | TGTGCCATCAGTCCCTTAGCGGGAAGGGGGGGAGGAGATACGCAGTATTTT | CAISPLAGRGGGDTQYF
TRBJ1-5 | - | - | TRBV24-1 | TGTGCCATTCAGGATAGCAATCAGCCCCAGCATTTT | CAIQDSNQPQHF
TRBJ1-1 | - | - | TRBV3-1/TRBV3-2 | TGTGCCAGCAGCCAGACACTGAACACTGAAGCTTTCTTT | CASSQTLNTEAFF
TRBJ1-6 | - | - | TRBV19 | TGTGCCAGTACCTTGGGGGGAATTGGGAGCCCAGGCTTTCGCCTCCACTTT | CASTLGGIGSPGFRLHF
TRBJ2-1 | - | - | TRBV7-9 | TGTGCCAGCAGCTTAGTCCGGGTAGGCTCCTACAATGAGCAGTTCTTC | CASSLVRVGSYNEQFF
TRBJ2-5 | - | - | TRBV5-1 | TGCGCCAGCAGCTCACAGACAGGCACCCAAGAGACCCAGTACTTC | CASSSQTGTQETQYF
TRBJ1-4 | - | - | TRBV5-6 | TGTGCCAGCAGCTTGTGGGGAGATAATGAAAAACTGTTTTTT | CASSLWGDNEKLFF
TRBJ2-2 | - | - | TRBV19 | TGTGCCAGTAGTATAGCGGGGGTTGTTGCCACCGGGGAGCTGTTTTTT | CASSIAGVVATGELFF
TRBJ1-1 | - | - | TRBV27 | TGTGCCAGCAGTTTTACAGGGTTTCCTGAAGCTTTCTTT | CASSFTGFPEAFF
TRBJ2-1 | - | - | TRBV9 | TGTGCCAGCAGTCCCGGTGTCTACAATGAGCAGTTCTTC | CASSPGVYNEQFF
TRBJ2-7 | - | TRBD2 | TRBV3-1/TRBV3-2 | TGTGCCAGCAGCCAAGCCCCTAGCGGAGGCTACGAGCAGTACTTC | CASSQAPSGGYEQYF
TRBJ1-5 | - | - | TRBV6-2/TRBV6-3 | TGTGCCAGCAGTCCCGGACAGTCACACCAGCCCCAGCATTTT | CASSPGQSHQPQHF
TRBJ2-7 | - | TRBD1 | TRBV30 | TGTGCCTGGCTGGGACAGGGGATCGGCGAGCAGTACTTC | CAWLGQGIGEQYF
TRBJ2-7 | - | - | TRBV4-3 | TGCGCCAGCAGCCAAGAATCGGGGATTAGGAACGAGCAGTACTTC | CASSQESGIRNEQYF